This is a list of T cell receptor beta chains from one sample in a study of blood T cell repertoires in COVID-19. Sequenced by immunoSEQ multiplex PCR; TCRdb stores in-frame clones only, minus some. The data show over 200,000 clones, roughly nine tenths seen once. The sample comprised PBMCs or T cells enriched from blood (not recorded which). These receptors were taken from a woman in her forties or fifties in a cohort exposed to, infected with or recovered from COVID-19 (not recorded which). CDR3s include the opening cysteine and the closing phenylalanine or tryptophan. The D gene is left open where the match is weak. The listing skips clone size in some rows; elsewhere it reads once, few, many or a size class.

>TRBD1|TRBJ2-1|TRBV9|once
CASSPRGQASYNEQFF
TGTGCCAGCAGCCCAAGAGGACAGGCGTCCTACAATGAGCAGTTCTTC
>-|TRBJ2-1|TRBV4-3|-
CASSQDSGTPGEQFF
TGCGCCAGCAGCCAAGATTCCGGGACTCCCGGAGAGCAGTTCTTC
>TRBD2|TRBJ2-1|TRBV11-2|-
CASSRLAGGHVNEQFF
TGTGCCAGCAGCCGACTAGCGGGGGGTCACGTCAATGAGCAGTTCTTC
>-|TRBJ1-2|TRBV6-5|-
CASRLRGSYGYTF
TGTGCCAGCCGGTTGAGGGGGTCGTATGGCTACACCTTC
>TRBD1|TRBJ2-1|TRBV29-1|-
CSATQGASSYNEQFF
TGCAGCGCGACCCAGGGGGCCAGCTCCTACAATGAGCAGTTCTTC
>-|TRBJ1-1|TRBV6-5|few
CASSYPRNTEAFF
TGTGCCAGCAGTTACCCGCGTAACACTGAAGCTTTCTTT
>TRBD1|TRBJ2-5|TRBV7-9|-
CASNLQGFGETQYF
TGTGCCAGCAACTTACAGGGGTTCGGAGAGACCCAGTACTTC
>-|TRBJ1-1|TRBV5-6|few
CASNLRRGNTEAFF
TGTGCCAGCAACCTTCGGAGAGGAAACACTGAAGCTTTCTTT
>-|TRBJ1-5|TRBV29-1|-
CSVLANSNQPQHF
TGCAGCGTTCTGGCCAATAGCAATCAGCCCCAGCATTTT
>-|TRBJ1-3|TRBV14|-
CASSQHRTLRGNTIYF
TGTGCCAGCAGCCAACACAGGACCCTCCGGGGAAACACCATATATTTT
>TRBD2|TRBJ2-5|TRBV2|-
CASSEGGGISETQYF
TGTGCCAGCAGTGAAGGCGGGGGGATCTCAGAGACCCAGTACTTC
>-|TRBJ2-1|TRBV6-5|-
CASTHSGGVYNEQFF
TGTGCCAGCACTCATTCGGGGGGCGTCTACAATGAGCAGTTCTTC
>-|TRBJ2-7|TRBV7-9|-
CASSPGQGPYEQYF
TGTGCCAGCAGCCCCGGGCAGGGGCCCTACGAGCAGTACTTC
>TRBD1|TRBJ2-4|TRBV6-5|once
CASSYPVETGGGIQYF
TGTGCCAGCAGTTACCCTGTGGAGACAGGGGGTGGCATTCAGTACTTC
>TRBD1|TRBJ2-7|TRBV4-1|few
CASSHKQGTDEQYF
TGCGCCAGCAGCCATAAACAGGGGACGGACGAGCAGTACTTC
>-|TRBJ1-3|TRBV29-1|-
CSVDDSGNTIYF
TGCAGCGTTGACGACAGTGGAAACACCATATATTTT
>-|TRBJ2-5|TRBV5-1|-
CASSLGGHLIGETQYF
TGCGCCAGCAGCTTGGGGGGGCACTTAATCGGGGAGACCCAGTACTTC
>-|TRBJ1-5|TRBV15|many
CATTPTGGSNQPQHF
TGTGCCACCACCCCGACAGGAGGTAGCAATCAGCCCCAGCATTTT
>-|TRBJ2-3|TRBV9|-
CASSSRRDITDTQYF
TGTGCCAGCAGCTCCCGAAGGGACATCACAGATACGCAGTATTTT
>-|TRBJ2-4|TRBV3-1/TRBV3-2|-
CASSQDLATSRNIQYF
TGTGCCAGCAGCCAAGATCTGGCGACTAGTCGTAACATTCAGTACTTC
>-|TRBJ1-3|TRBV3-1/TRBV3-2|-
CASSPLQGISGNTIYF
TGTGCCAGCAGCCCCTTACAGGGCATCTCTGGAAACACCATATATTTT
>-|TRBJ2-3|TRBV11-3|-
CASSPNPEDTQYF
TGTGCCAGCAGCCCAAACCCCGAGGATACGCAGTATTTT
>-|TRBJ2-3|TRBV5-5|-
CASSLWSGSRSTDTQYF
TGTGCCAGCAGCTTGTGGTCAGGGTCACGAAGCACAGATACGCAGTATTTT
>-|TRBJ2-2|TRBV29-1|-
CSGWSTGELFF
TGCAGCGGGTGGAGCACCGGGGAGCTGTTTTTT
>-|TRBJ2-2|TRBV21-1|-
CASPRQGGTGELFF
TGTGCCAGCCCTCGACAGGGTGGTACCGGGGAGCTGTTTTTT
>-|TRBJ1-2|TRBV5-5|-
CASSRASASYGYTF
TGTGCCAGCAGCCGAGCAAGTGCCTCCTATGGCTACACCTTC
>TRBD2|TRBJ2-1|TRBV4-2|few
CASSPARTSGGNEQFF
TGTGCCAGCAGCCCAGCCCGGACTAGCGGGGGGAATGAGCAGTTCTTC
>TRBD2|TRBJ2-4|TRBV5-1|-
CASRPLSGGWHIQYF
TGCGCCAGCAGACCTCTGAGCGGGGGGTGGCACATTCAGTACTTC